This is a list of T cell receptor beta chains from one sample in a study of T-cell memory formation after mild COVID-19. TCRdb called the 5' RACE reads again in MiXCR, with one record for every CDR3 protein. This repertoire shows around 250,000 distinct CDR3 sequences, around 17% found once; its top ten account for 22%. Sequenced material: PBMCs or a T cell subset sorted from them (not recorded which). Receptors originate from a man aged 18 to 30 who had mild COVID-19 (a few samples of this study predate the infection). Cell type and time point are not known. Each CDR3 is given without its conserved first and last residue. Fields, in order: J gene, V gene, CDR3 protein.

J: TRBJ2-3
V: TRBV27
CDR3: ASSLASGGVDTQY

J: TRBJ2-3
V: TRBV7-3
CDR3: ASRAGLAGGTDTQY

J: TRBJ2-1
V: TRBV24-1
CDR3: ATSGWDADNEQF

J: TRBJ1-1
V: TRBV5-4
CDR3: ASSRGETEAF

J: TRBJ2-7
V: TRBV2
CDR3: ASSSLLLAGVAEQY

J: TRBJ1-1
V: TRBV3-1
CDR3: ASSPQGDGEAF

J: TRBJ1-5
V: TRBV15
CDR3: ATSRGRELQPQH

J: TRBJ1-4
V: TRBV4-3
CDR3: ASSRNRGINEKLF

J: TRBJ2-3
V: TRBV4-1
CDR3: ASSQEGLPNTDTQY

J: TRBJ2-7
V: TRBV12-3/TRBV12-4
CDR3: ASSLRLLTGAYEQY

J: TRBJ2-7
V: TRBV5-1
CDR3: ASRSDYEQY

J: TRBJ2-1
V: TRBV7-7
CDR3: ASSLNLAGVPNEQF

J: TRBJ1-2
V: TRBV6-5
CDR3: ASSWVLGAGYGYT

J: TRBJ1-1
V: TRBV6-5
CDR3: ASSYYPHGAEAF

J: TRBJ2-2
V: TRBV20-1
CDR3: SARDEVTGELF

J: TRBJ2-1
V: TRBV7-9
CDR3: ASSLVGGTEQF

J: TRBJ1-6
V: TRBV3-1
CDR3: ASSGRGYNSPLH

J: TRBJ2-5
V: TRBV29-1
CDR3: SVESGRNQETQY

J: TRBJ1-6
V: TRBV18
CDR3: ASSPSTGSFNSPLH

J: TRBJ2-2
V: TRBV19
CDR3: ASSPPLGLGLRGNTGELF

J: TRBJ2-3
V: TRBV7-2
CDR3: ASSLSAGTDTQY

J: TRBJ2-3
V: TRBV5-1
CDR3: ASSPLTGSRDTQY

J: TRBJ2-2
V: TRBV24-1
CDR3: ATPPTSTGELF

J: TRBJ2-1
V: TRBV24-1
CDR3: ATSAGSSYNEQF

J: TRBJ2-7
V: TRBV10-3
CDR3: AISERGQAPSPASSYEQY

J: TRBJ1-2
V: TRBV5-1
CDR3: ASSLGQGFGYT

J: TRBJ2-5
V: TRBV30
CDR3: AWSQGSQETQY

J: TRBJ1-2
V: TRBV3-1
CDR3: ASSQDLNFYGYT

J: TRBJ2-1
V: TRBV20-1
CDR3: SATGNWSYNEQF

J: TRBJ2-7
V: TRBV5-1
CDR3: ASSFISGGSYEQY

J: TRBJ2-3
V: TRBV6-5
CDR3: ASSYSAGDTDTQY

J: TRBJ2-1
V: TRBV11-2
CDR3: ASTPDGNEQF

J: TRBJ2-2
V: TRBV20-1
CDR3: SARDRRAGGPGELF

J: TRBJ2-1
V: TRBV29-1
CDR3: SSGWGYNEQF

J: TRBJ2-6
V: TRBV3-1
CDR3: ASSQVSSGANVLT

J: TRBJ2-1
V: TRBV15
CDR3: ATSSRDRGEQF

J: TRBJ2-2
V: TRBV20-1
CDR3: SARVRTGGLRGELF

J: TRBJ1-3
V: TRBV6-5
CDR3: ASKPSQGAPNTIY

J: TRBJ1-2
V: TRBV6-2/TRBV6-3
CDR3: ASSTGTGRLVYGYT

J: TRBJ2-3
V: TRBV25-1
CDR3: ASSEWGGPRTDTQY

J: TRBJ2-1
V: TRBV9
CDR3: ASSVGEQF

J: TRBJ2-3
V: TRBV6-2/TRBV6-3
CDR3: ASRTDVPDTQY

J: TRBJ1-1
V: TRBV3-1
CDR3: ASSQIRGNTEAF

J: TRBJ2-5
V: TRBV12-3/TRBV12-4
CDR3: ASRYLGGLGETQY

J: TRBJ2-1
V: TRBV25-1
CDR3: ASSEFRDEQF

J: TRBJ2-1
V: TRBV15
CDR3: ATSGRDYWYNEQF

J: TRBJ1-2
V: TRBV5-1
CDR3: ASSADGSYGYT

J: TRBJ1-6
V: TRBV2
CDR3: ASSNRADNSPLH

J: TRBJ2-4
V: TRBV9
CDR3: ASSVGRGGKNIQY

J: TRBJ1-4
V: TRBV12-3/TRBV12-4
CDR3: ASSPGGPHLGEKLF

J: TRBJ2-1
V: TRBV4-3
CDR3: ASSQDRLAGGREQF

J: TRBJ2-2
V: TRBV7-6
CDR3: ASSLTSVTNTGELF

J: TRBJ1-2
V: TRBV7-2
CDR3: AGWDRNYGYT

J: TRBJ2-7
V: TRBV7-9
CDR3: ASSLFVGGRAYEQY

J: TRBJ1-1
V: TRBV12-5
CDR3: ASALGQGLTEAF

J: TRBJ2-2
V: TRBV19
CDR3: ASTVIGSGELF

J: TRBJ2-7
V: TRBV10-3
CDR3: AISELTSTYEQY